These 20 T cell receptor beta chains originate from one sample sequenced in a study of CD8 T cells in Susac syndrome. RNA in amounts of roughly 0.5 to 1 ug was reverse transcribed with random hexamers. One entry per CDR3 protein, called by TCRdb with MiXCR from the immunoSEQ multiplex PCR reads. The sample lists some 300,000 distinct CDR3 sequences; around 89% were seen once. Specimen: CD8+ T cells from PBMCs. The receptors derive from a human donor with multiple sclerosis.

The chain employs TRBV2 and TRBJ1-2, with TRBD1 matching 12 bases. The CDR3 is 15 residues long. The germline gives CDR1 SNHLY, CDR2 FYNNEI. With V trimmed by 6 bases and J by 4 bases, 6 bases remained unmatched. DNA for the CDR3: TGTGCCAGCAGGGGACAGGGGGCCTTGAGCTATGGCTACACCTTC. Protein sequence: CASRGQGALSYGYTF.

The rearrangement joins TRBV4-3 to TRBJ2-7, with 8 bases aligning to TRBD1. There are 14 residues in the CDR3. Germline trimming cut 1 base from V and 3 bases from J; bases unmatched to any gene: 2. CDR1 LGHNA and CDR2 YSLEER come from the germline V gene. The CDR3 DNA reads TGCGCCAGCAGCCAAGCCGGGACAGGCTACGAGCAGTACTTC. This gives the protein CASSQAGTGYEQYF.

The chain has TRBV5-5 and TRBJ2-7, with 9 bases that match TRBD1. Per germline, CDR1 SGHKS and CDR2 YYEKEE (reference sequence). Trimming removed 4 bases from V and 3 bases from J; junction bases left unmatched: 8. This CDR3 has 15 amino acids. In DNA, the CDR3 is TGTGCCAGCAGCGTAACCGGGACAGGGTTCTACGAGCAGTACTTC. Protein product: CASSVTGTGFYEQYF.

This sequence joins TRBV14 and TRBJ2-3; 8 nucleotides line up with TRBD2. Germline V gene lookup returns CDR1 SGHDN and CDR2 FVKESK. This CDR3 comprises 19 residues. The V segment lost 1 base and the J segment 1 base; nucleotides outside the gene matches: 13. The CDR3 reads CASSQASVVRAGGTDTQYF. The DNA for the CDR3 is TGTGCCAGCAGCCAAGCATCGGTCGTCCGAGCGGGAGGCACAGATACGCAGTATTTT.

The rearrangement joins TRBV4-1 to TRBJ1-4; D perhaps matches TRBD1 (6 bases). Trimming removed 1 base at V and 8 bases at J, with 17 bases between. The germline V gene encodes CDR1 MGHRA and CDR2 YSYEKL. This CDR3 is built from 16 residues. The CDR3 sequence: CASSQVGEQGHEKLFF. CDR3 DNA: TGCGCCAGCAGCCAAGTCGGGGAACAGGGACACGAAAAACTGTTTTTT.

The chain carries TRBV15 and TRBJ2-1; possibly TRBD2 for D (5 bases). CDR3 length: 17 amino acids. The V gene lost 0 bases and the J gene lost 4 bases, with 16 bases spanning the gap. The V gene's germline CDR1 is LNHNV and CDR2 YYDKDF (reference sequence). The CDR3 nucleotides read TGTGCCACCAGCAGAGAAGGTACGGGATCGATGTACAATGAGCAGTTCTTC. Protein sequence: CATSREGTGSMYNEQFF.

The J gene is TRBJ1-1, the V gene TRBV4-1; D gene uncertain. The CDR3 runs 14 residues. The germline CDR1 and CDR2 sequences are MGHRA and YSYEKL. Deletions cut 0 bases from V and 3 bases from J, with 8 bases between. The CDR3: CASSQDLEDTEAFF. CDR3 nucleotides: TGCGCCAGCAGCCAAGATTTGGAGGACACTGAAGCTTTCTTT.

This chain joins TRBV9 and TRBJ2-3; D remains unclear. The V end was cut by 0 bases, the J end by 0 bases, with 8 bases between. This CDR3 has 15 residues. Per germline, CDR1 SGDLS and CDR2 YYNGEE. The CDR3 region has the DNA TGTGCCAGCAGCGTAGGGTATTGGAGCACAGATACGCAGTATTTT. Its protein product is CASSVGYWSTDTQYF.

This chain joins TRBV29-1 and TRBJ1-2; tentative D call: TRBD1 (5 bases). The CDR3 consists of 12 residues. Germline V gene lookup returns CDR1 SQVTM and CDR2 ANQGSEA. Deletions cut 4 bases from V and 7 bases from J, with 13 bases between. CDR3 sequence: CSVVQGEGGYTF. The CDR3 coding sequence is TGCAGCGTTGTTCAGGGTGAAGGTGGCTACACCTTC. Variable domain in full (rest from reference TRBV29-1 and TRBJ1-2): SAVISQKPSRDICQRGTSLTIQCQVDSQVTMMFWYRQQPGQSLTLIATANQGSEATYESGFVIDKFPISRPNLTFSTLTVSNMSPEDSSIYLCSVVQGEGGYTFGSGTRLTVV.

The V and J genes are TRBV6-2 or TRBV6-3 and TRBJ2-2; no reliable D call. CDR3 size: 14 residues. Germline V gene sequence: CDR1 MNHEY, CDR2 SVGEGT. The V end was cut by 5 bases, the J end by 3 bases, with 10 bases between. The CDR3 DNA reads TGTGCCAGCAGTCTAGATATGGACACCGGGGAGCTGTTTTTT. Its protein is CASSLDMDTGELFF.

The rearrangement uses TRBV3-1 and TRBJ1-4; 10 bases agree with TRBD1. CDR3 length: 13 residues. The germline gives CDR1 LGHDT, CDR2 YNNKEL (reference sequence). The V and J ends lost 4 bases and 14 bases, in that order; junction bases with no gene match: 7. As DNA, the CDR3 is TGTGCCAGCAGCCTCGGACAGGGGGGGAACCTGTTTTTT. It translates to CASSLGQGGNLFF.

The chain has TRBV20-1 and TRBJ2-1; the D gene is possibly TRBD1 (5 bases). Germline loops: CDR1 DFQATT, CDR2 SNEGSKA (reference sequence). Between the trimmed V and J ends, which lost 5 bases and 6 bases, there was a span of 14 bases. The CDR3 is 13 residues long. CDR3 amino acids: CSAQVGQGNEQFF. CDR3 DNA: TGCAGTGCTCAGGTGGGGCAGGGCAATGAGCAGTTCTTC.

The CDR3 bases are TGTGCCAGCAGTTTCTCACTCGGACAGGGGGAAGGCTACACCTTC. The encoded protein is CASSFSLGQGEGYTF. J is TRBJ1-2 and V is TRBV27; 10 positions match TRBD1. The CDR3 has 15 amino acids. V lost 3 bases, J lost 8 bases, and 9 bases stayed unmatched. Germline CDR1 MNHEY, CDR2 SMNVEV (reference sequence).

The chain links TRBV19 to TRBJ1-2; no clear D gene. The CDR3 is 14 amino acids. Trimming removed 3 bases at V and 4 bases at J, with 12 bases between. Germline CDR1 and CDR2: LNHDA and SQIVND (reference sequence). The CDR3 sequence is CASSITAPSYGYTF. The CDR3 DNA sequence: TGTGCCAGTAGTATTACAGCGCCTTCCTATGGCTACACCTTC.

The chain combines TRBV7-2 with TRBJ2-1; 11 nucleotides agree with TRBD2. V lost 4 bases and J lost 5; bases outside the gene matches: 7. Per germline, CDR1 SGHTA and CDR2 FQGNSA. The CDR3 has 16 amino acids. CDR3 region: CASSSLSGLADNEQFF. The CDR3 nucleotides read TGTGCCAGCAGCTCCTTGTCGGGACTAGCGGACAATGAGCAGTTCTTC.

The rearrangement links TRBV29-1 to TRBJ1-3, with D possibly being TRBD1 (6 bases). The length of the CDR3 is 15 residues. Between the trimmed V and J ends, which lost 5 bases and 3 bases, there was a span of 17 bases. Looked up from germline, CDR1 is SQVTM and CDR2 is ANQGSEA. CDR3 in amino acids: CSVPESGGSGNTIYF. The CDR3 region has the DNA TGCAGCGTTCCCGAATCCGGGGGCAGTGGAAACACCATATATTTT.

The chain links TRBV7-9 to TRBJ1-2; D unresolved. In germline, CDR1 is SEHNR, CDR2 FQNEAQ (reference sequence). The CDR3 has 13 residues. V shed 2 bases and J shed 4 bases, with 8 bases lying between them. The DNA of the CDR3 is TGTGCCAGCAGCTTATATATGGGCTATGGCTACACCTTC. This codes for CASSLYMGYGYTF.

This chain links TRBV28 with TRBJ2-7; TRBD1 agrees at 9 bases. Unmatched junction bases numbered 8, after V lost 4 bases and J lost 4 bases. The CDR3 has 15 amino acids. Germline V gene data show CDR1 as MDHEN and CDR2 as SYDVKM. The CDR3 region is CASSSPPQGAYEQYF. CDR3 DNA sequence: TGTGCCAGCAGTTCCCCCCCACAGGGGGCTTACGAGCAGTACTTC.

The chain combines TRBV5-1 with TRBJ2-7; D uncertain. Trimming removed 2 bases from V and 3 bases from J, with 12 bases in between. This CDR3 contains 14 residues. From germline, CDR1 is SGHRS and CDR2 YFSETQ. The chain's CDR3 is CASSLQDPRYEQYF. CDR3 in DNA: TGCGCCAGCAGCTTACAAGACCCCCGCTACGAGCAGTACTTC.

The chain uses TRBV4-3 and TRBJ1-2, with D uncertain. This CDR3 region has 15 residues. Trimming took off 4 bases at V and 2 bases at J, with 14 bases between the two ends. Germline V gene sequence: CDR1 LGHNA, CDR2 YSLEER. The DNA of the CDR3 is TGCGCCAGCAGCCCTCACAGCGTAACAAACTATGGCTACACCTTC. It is translated as CASSPHSVTNYGYTF.